This T cell receptor beta chain was profiled in a study of blood T cell repertoires in COVID-19. Study overall: Nucleic acid was either cDNA or gDNA, and it came from T cells, B-cell-depleted T cells, or PBMCs.

Study members were between roughly 18 and 89 years old and lived in roughly 24 US regions. Participants reported their clinical history, and cohort assignment relied on those reports. As handled by the study authors: Nucleated cell counts were estimated from reference gene primer amplification. Profiled with immunoSEQ multiplex PCR; TCRdb holds only in-frame clones, not every one. V and J calls and clone size come straight from that table; D and trimming were deduced from the DNA. This sample yields about 140,000 clones, of which 84% are seen a single time; 3% to 3.5% belongs to the top ten. The germline V gene encodes CDR1 MNHEY and CDR2 SMNVEV (reference sequence). V lost 5 bases and J lost 6, with 17 bases in between. This CDR3 has 15 amino acids.

The specimen sequenced was PBMCs or T cells enriched from blood (not recorded which). The chain has TRBV27 and TRBJ2-1; D not certain. This clonotype was obtained from a woman in her forties or fifties with acute COVID-19. Here the CDR3 reads CASSPGLEASNEQFF. CDR3 bases: TGTGCCAGCAGTCCCGGCCTAGAAGCTAGCAATGAGCAGTTCTTC.